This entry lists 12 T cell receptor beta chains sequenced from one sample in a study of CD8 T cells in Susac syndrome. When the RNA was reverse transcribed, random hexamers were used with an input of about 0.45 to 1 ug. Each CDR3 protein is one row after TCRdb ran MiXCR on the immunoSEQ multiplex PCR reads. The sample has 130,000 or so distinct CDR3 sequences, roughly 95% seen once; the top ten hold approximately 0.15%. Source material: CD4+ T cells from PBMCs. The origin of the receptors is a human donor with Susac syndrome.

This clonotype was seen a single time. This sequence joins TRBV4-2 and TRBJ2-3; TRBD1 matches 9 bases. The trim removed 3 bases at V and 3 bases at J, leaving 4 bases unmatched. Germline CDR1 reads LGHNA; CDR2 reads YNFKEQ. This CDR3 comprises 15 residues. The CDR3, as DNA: TGTGCCAGCAGCCAGCAGGGACAGGGTACAGATACGCAGTATTTT. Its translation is CASSQQGQGTDTQYF.

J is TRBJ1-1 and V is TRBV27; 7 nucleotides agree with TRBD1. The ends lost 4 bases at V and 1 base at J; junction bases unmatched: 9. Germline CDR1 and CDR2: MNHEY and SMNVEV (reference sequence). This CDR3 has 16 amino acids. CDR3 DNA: TGTGCCAGCAGTTCCTCGCTGACAGGGAGGAACACTGAAGCTTTCTTT. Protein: CASSSSLTGRNTEAFF.

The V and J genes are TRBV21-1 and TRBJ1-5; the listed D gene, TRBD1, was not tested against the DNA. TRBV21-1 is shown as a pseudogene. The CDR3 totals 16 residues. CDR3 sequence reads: CASSARVRQNYQPQHF. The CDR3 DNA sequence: TGTGCCAGCAGCGCCCGGGTCAGGCAAAATTATCAGCCCCAGCATTTT.

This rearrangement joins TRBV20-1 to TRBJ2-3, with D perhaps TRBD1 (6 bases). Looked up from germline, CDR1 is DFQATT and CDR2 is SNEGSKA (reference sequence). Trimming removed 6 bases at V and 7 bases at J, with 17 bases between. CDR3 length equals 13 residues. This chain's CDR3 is CSADSLSTNTQYF. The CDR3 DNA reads TGCAGTGCGGACAGTCTGAGTACGAATACGCAGTATTTT.

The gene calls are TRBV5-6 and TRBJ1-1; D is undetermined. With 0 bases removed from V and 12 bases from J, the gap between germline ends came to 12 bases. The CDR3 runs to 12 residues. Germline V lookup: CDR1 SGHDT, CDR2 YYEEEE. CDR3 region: CASSLDQMATFF. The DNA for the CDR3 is TGTGCCAGCAGCTTGGATCAAATGGCAACTTTCTTT.

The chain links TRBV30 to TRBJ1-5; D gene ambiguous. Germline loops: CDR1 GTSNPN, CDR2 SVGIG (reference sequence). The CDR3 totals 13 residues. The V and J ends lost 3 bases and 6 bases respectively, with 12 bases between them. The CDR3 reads CAWSPQEGQPQHF. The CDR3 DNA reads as TGTGCCTGGAGCCCGCAAGAAGGTCAGCCCCAGCATTTT.

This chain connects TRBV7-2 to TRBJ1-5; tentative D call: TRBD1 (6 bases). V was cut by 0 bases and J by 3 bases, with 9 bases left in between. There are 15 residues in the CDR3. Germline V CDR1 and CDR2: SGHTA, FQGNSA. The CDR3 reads CASSLASGANQPQHF. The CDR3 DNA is TGTGCCAGCAGCTTAGCGTCAGGGGCCAATCAGCCCCAGCATTTT.

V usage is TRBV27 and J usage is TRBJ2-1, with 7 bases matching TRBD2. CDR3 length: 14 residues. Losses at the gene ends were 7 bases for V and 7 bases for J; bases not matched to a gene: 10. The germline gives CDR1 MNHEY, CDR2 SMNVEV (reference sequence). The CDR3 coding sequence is TGTGCCAGCAATAACGGCGGGAGACTAAATGAGCAGTTCTTC. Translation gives CASNNGGRLNEQFF.

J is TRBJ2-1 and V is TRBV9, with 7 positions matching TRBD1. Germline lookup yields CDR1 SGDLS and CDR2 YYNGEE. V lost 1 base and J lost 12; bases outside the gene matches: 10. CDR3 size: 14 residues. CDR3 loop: CASSVSPDRDGQFF. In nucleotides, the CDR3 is TGTGCCAGCAGCGTATCCCCCGACAGGGACGGGCAGTTCTTC.

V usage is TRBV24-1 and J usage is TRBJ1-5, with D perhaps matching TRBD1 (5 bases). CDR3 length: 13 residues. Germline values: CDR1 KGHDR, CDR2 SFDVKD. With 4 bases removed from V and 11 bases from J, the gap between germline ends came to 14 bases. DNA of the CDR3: TGTGCCACCAGTGACCGAGGGGCCGGGGCCCAGCATTTT. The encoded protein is CATSDRGAGAQHF.

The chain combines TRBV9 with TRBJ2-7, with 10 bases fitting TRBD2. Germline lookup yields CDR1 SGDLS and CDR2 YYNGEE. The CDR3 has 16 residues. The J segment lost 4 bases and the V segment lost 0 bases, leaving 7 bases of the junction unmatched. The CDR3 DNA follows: TGTGCCAGCAGCGTAGCGGCTAGCGGGAGTACATACGAGCAGTACTTC. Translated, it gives CASSVAASGSTYEQYF. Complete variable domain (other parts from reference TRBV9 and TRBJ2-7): DSGVTQTPKHLITATGQRVTLRCSPRSGDLSVYWYQQSLDQGLQFLIQYYNGEERAKGNILERFSAQQFPDLHSELNLSSLELGDSALYFCASSVAASGSTYEQYFGPGTRLTVT.

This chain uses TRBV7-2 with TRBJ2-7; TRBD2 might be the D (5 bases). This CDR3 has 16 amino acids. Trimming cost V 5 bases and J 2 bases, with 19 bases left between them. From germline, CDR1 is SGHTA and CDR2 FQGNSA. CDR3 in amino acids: CASSPQLASWAYEQYF. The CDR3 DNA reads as TGTGCCAGCAGCCCCCAACTGGCTAGCTGGGCCTACGAGCAGTACTTC.